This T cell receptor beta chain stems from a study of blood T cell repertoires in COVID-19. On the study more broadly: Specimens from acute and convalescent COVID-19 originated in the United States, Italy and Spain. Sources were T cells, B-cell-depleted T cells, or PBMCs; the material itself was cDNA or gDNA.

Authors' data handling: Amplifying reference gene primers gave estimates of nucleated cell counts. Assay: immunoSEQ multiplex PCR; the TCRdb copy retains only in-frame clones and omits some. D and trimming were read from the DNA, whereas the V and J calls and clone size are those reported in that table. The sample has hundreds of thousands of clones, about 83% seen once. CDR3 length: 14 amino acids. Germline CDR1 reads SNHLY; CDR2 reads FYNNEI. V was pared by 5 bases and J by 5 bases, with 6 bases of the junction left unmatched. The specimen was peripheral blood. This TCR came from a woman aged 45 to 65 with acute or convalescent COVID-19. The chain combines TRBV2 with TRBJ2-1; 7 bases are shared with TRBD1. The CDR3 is CASSPNTGDNEQFF. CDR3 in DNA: TGTGCCAGCAGTCCCAACACAGGGGACAATGAGCAGTTCTTC.